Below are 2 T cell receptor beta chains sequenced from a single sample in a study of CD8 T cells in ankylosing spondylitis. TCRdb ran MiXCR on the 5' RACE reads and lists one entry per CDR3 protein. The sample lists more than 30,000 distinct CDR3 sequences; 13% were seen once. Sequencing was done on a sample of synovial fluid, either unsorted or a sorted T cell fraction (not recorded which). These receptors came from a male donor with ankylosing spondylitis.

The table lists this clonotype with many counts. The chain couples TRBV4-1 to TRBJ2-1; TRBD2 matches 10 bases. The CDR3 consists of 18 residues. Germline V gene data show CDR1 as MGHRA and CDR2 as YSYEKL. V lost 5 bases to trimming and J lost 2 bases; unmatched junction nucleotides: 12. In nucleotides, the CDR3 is TGCGCCAGCAGCTCGAGCGGGAGGGGCTCTTTGGCCTACAATGAGCAGTTCTTC. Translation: CASSSSGRGSLAYNEQFF.

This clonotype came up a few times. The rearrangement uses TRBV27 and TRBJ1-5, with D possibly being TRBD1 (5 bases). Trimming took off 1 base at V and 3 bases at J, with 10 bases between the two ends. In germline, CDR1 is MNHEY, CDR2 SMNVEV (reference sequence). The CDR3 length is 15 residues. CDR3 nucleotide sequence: TGTGCCAGCAGTTTATTAAACAGGTCCAATCAGCCCCAGCATTTT. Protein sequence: CASSLLNRSNQPQHF.